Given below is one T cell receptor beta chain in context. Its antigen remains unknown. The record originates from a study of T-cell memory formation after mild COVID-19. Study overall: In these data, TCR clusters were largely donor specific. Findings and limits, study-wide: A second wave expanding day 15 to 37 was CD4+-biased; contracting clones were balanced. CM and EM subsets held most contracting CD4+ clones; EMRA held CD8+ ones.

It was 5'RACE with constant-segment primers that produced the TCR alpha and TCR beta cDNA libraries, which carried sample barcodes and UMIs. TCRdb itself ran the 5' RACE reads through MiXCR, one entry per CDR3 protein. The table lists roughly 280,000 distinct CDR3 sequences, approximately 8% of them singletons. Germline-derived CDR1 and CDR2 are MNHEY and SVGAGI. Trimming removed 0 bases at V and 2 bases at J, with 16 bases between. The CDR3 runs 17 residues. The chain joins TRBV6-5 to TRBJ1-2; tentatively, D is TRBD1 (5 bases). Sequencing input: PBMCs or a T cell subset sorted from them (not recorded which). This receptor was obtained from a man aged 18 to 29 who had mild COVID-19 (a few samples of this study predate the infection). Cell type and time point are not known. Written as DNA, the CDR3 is TGTGCCAGCAGTTACTCAGGGGCTGAAGGGGCCAACTATGGCTACACCTTC. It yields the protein CASSYSGAEGANYGYTF.